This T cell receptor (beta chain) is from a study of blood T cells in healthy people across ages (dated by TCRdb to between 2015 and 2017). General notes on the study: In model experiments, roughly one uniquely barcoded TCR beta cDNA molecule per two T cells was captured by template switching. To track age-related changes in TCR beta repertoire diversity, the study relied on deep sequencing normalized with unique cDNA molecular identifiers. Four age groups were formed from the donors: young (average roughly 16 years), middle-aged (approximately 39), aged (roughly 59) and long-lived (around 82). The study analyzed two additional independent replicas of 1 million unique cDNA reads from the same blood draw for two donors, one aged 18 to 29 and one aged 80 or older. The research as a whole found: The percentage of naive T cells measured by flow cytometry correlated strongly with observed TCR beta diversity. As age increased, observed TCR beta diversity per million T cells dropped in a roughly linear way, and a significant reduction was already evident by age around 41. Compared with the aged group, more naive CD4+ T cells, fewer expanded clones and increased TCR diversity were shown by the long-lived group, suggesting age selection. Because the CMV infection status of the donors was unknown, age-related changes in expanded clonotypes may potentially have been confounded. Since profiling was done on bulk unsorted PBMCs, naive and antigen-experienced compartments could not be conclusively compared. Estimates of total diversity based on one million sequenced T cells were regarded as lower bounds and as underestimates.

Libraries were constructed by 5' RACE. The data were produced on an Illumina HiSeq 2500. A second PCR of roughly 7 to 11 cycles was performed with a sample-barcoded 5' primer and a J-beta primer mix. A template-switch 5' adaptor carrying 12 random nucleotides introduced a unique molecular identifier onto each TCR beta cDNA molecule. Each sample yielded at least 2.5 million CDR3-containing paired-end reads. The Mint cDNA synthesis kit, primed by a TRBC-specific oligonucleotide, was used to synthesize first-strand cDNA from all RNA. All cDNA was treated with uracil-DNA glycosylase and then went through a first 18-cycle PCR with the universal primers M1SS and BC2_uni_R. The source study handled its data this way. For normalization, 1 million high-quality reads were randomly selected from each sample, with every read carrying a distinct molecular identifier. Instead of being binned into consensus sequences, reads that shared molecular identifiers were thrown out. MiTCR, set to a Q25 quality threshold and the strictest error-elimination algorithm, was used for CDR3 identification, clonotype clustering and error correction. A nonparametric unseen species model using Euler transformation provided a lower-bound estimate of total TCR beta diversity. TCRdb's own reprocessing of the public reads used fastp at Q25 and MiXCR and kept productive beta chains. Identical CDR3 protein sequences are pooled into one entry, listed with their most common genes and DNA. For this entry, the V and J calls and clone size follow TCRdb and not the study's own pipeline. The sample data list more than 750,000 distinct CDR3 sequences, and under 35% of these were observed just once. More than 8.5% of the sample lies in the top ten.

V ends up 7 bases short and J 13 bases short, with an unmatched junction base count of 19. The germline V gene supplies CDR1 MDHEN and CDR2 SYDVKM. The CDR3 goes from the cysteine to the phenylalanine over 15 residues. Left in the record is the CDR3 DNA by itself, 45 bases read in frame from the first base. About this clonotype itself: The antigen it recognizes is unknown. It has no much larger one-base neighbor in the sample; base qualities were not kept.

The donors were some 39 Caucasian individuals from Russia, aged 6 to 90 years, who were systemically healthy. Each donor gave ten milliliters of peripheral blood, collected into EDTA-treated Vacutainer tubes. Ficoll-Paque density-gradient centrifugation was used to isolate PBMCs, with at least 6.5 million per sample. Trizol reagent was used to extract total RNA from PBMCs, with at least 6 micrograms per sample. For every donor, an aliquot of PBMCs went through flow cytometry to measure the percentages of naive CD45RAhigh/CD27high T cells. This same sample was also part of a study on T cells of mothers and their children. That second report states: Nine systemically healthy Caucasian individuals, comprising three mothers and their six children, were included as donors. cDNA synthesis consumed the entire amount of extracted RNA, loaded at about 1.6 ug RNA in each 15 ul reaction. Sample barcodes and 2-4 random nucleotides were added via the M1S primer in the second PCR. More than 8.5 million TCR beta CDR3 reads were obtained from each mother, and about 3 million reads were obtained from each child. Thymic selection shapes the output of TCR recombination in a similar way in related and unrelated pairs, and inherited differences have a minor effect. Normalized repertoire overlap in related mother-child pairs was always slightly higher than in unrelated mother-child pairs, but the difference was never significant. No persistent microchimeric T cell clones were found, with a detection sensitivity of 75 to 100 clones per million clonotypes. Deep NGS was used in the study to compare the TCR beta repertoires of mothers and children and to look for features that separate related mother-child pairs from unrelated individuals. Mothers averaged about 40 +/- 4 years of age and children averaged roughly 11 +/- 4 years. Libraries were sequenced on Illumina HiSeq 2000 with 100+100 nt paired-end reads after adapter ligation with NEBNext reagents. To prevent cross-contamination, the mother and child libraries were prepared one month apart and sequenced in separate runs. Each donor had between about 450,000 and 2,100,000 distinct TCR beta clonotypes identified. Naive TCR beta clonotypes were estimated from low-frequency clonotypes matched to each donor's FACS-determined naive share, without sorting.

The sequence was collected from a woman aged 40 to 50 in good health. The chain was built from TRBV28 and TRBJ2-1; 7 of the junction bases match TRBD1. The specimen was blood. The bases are TGTGCCAGCACCGTCCCTGGCAGGGGGAAAGAGACCCAGTTCTTC. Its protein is CASTVPGRGKETQFF. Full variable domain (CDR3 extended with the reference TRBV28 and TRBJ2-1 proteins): DVKVTQSSRYLVKRTGEKVFLECVQDMDHENMFWYRQDPGLGLRLIYFSYDVKMKEKGDIPEGYSVSREKKERFSLILESASTNQTSMYLCASTVPGRGKETQFFGPGTRLTVL.